The 11 T cell receptor beta chains given below trace back to one sample, sequenced in a study of cytomegalovirus exposure and HLA in healthy donors. Method: immunoSEQ multiplex PCR; TCRdb's copy keeps in-frame clones and lacks some. Here the sample spans 150,000 to 200,000 clones, around 87% being singletons. Sequences were obtained from PBMCs. The receptors come from a woman aged 25 to 39 in good health and CMV-seronegative.

The count of this clone is one. J is TRBJ1-4 and V is TRBV6-1; D perhaps matches TRBD1 (5 bases). The CDR3 is 12 residues long. Trimming removed 2 bases from V and 12 bases from J, with 10 bases in between. Germline loops: CDR1 MNHNS, CDR2 SASEGT. The CDR3 DNA sequence: TGTGCCAGCAGTGAACAGTGGGGGGAACTGTTTTTT. Amino acids: CASSEQWGELFF.

V and J are TRBV2 and TRBJ2-3, with TRBD2 identical over 10 bases. CDR1 is SNHLY and CDR2 is FYNNEI in the germline V gene. V shed 5 bases and J 0 bases; nucleotides not matched to a gene: 8. The CDR3 extends over 17 amino acids. CDR3 nucleotide sequence: TGTGCCAGCAGTATCCCAGCGGGGGGGCAAAGCACAGATACGCAGTATTTT. Amino acid sequence: CASSIPAGGQSTDTQYF.

This clone was counted between two and nine times. The genes are TRBV19 and TRBJ1-5; 9 bases align to TRBD1. Germline V gene data show CDR1 as LNHDA and CDR2 as SQIVND (reference sequence). V dropped 6 bases and J dropped 2; count of bases not matched to a gene: 5. This CDR3 comprises 15 residues. The CDR3 bases are TGTGCCAGTAGGGACCGGGACAGGGGCAATCAGCCCCAGCATTTT. This sequence encodes CASRDRDRGNQPQHF.

The rearrangement links TRBV19 to TRBJ1-2; possibly TRBD1 for D (5 bases). Germline V gene data show CDR1 as LNHDA and CDR2 as SQIVND (reference sequence). The CDR3 covers 15 residues. V lost 5 bases and J 7 bases, leaving 20 bases between the germline ends. CDR3 DNA: TGTGCCAGTAGTGCCCAAGACAGTTTGGTCGGTGGCTACACCTTC. It specifies CASSAQDSLVGGYTF.

This sequence joins TRBV2 and TRBJ1-5; 8 nucleotides agree with TRBD1. The V and J ends lost 7 bases and 6 bases, in that order; junction bases with no gene match: 17. From germline, CDR1 is SNHLY and CDR2 FYNNEI. The CDR3 contains 17 residues. The CDR3, as DNA: TGTGCCAGCACCGGACAGGGAGGATGGAGTCAGGGTCAGCCCCAGCATTTT. Protein sequence: CASTGQGGWSQGQPQHF.

This clone occurred a few times. The rearrangement uses TRBV5-1 and TRBJ2-7, with D hard to call. The CDR3 is 12 amino acids. V was clipped by 4 bases and J by 6 bases, with 11 bases between them. CDR1 and CDR2 (germline): SGHRS, YFSETQ. CDR3 nucleotides: TGCGCCAGCAGCCCACCCCCCGGCGAGCAGTACTTC. Amino acids: CASSPPPGEQYF.

Only one count was recorded for this clone. This chain uses TRBV6-5 with TRBJ2-2, with a possible D match to TRBD2 (7 bases). V was shortened by 6 bases and J by 7 bases, with 15 bases between the two germline ends. This CDR3 region has 14 residues. The V gene's germline CDR1 is MNHEY and CDR2 SVGAGI. CDR3 sequence reads: CASSKGGEIGELFF. The CDR3 bases are TGTGCCAGCAGCAAAGGGGGGGAAATCGGGGAGCTGTTTTTT.

This clone was detected once. The V gene is TRBV29-1, the J gene TRBJ2-7; maybe TRBD1 (5 bases). CDR1 SQVTM and CDR2 ANQGSEA come from the germline V gene. Trimming took 5 bases from V and 2 from J, leaving 10 bases between them. The CDR3 is 12 amino acids. This CDR3 reads CSVTGEPYEQYF. As DNA, the CDR3 is TGCAGCGTTACAGGTGAACCCTACGAGCAGTACTTC.

This chain uses TRBV27 with TRBJ1-2; D not resolved. V was trimmed by 2 bases and J by 7 bases, leaving 14 bases between them. CDR3 length: 14 amino acids. In germline, CDR1 is MNHEY, CDR2 SMNVEV (reference sequence). CDR3 protein: CASSLRAGFSGYTF. The CDR3 nucleotides read TGTGCCAGCAGTTTAAGAGCGGGATTCAGTGGCTACACCTTC.

The chain carries TRBV4-1 and TRBJ1-2; D call uncertain. The CDR3 has 12 amino acids. V was pared by 2 bases and J by 8 bases, with 9 bases between. CDR1 and CDR2 from the germline V gene are MGHRA and YSYEKL. CDR3 amino acids: CASSQFTGGYTF. In DNA form, the CDR3 reads TGCGCCAGCAGCCAATTCACGGGAGGCTACACCTTC.

The CDR3 nucleotides read TGTGCCAGCAGTTTAGTTCCCAGGGGCGACGAGCAGTACTTC. Amino acid sequence: CASSLVPRGDEQYF. The chain joins TRBV27 to TRBJ2-7; a possible D gene is TRBD1 (6 bases). This CDR3 has 14 amino acids. CDR1 and CDR2 from the germline V gene are MNHEY and SMNVEV (reference sequence). The ends were cut back, 2 bases at V and 5 bases at J, with 13 bases in the middle.